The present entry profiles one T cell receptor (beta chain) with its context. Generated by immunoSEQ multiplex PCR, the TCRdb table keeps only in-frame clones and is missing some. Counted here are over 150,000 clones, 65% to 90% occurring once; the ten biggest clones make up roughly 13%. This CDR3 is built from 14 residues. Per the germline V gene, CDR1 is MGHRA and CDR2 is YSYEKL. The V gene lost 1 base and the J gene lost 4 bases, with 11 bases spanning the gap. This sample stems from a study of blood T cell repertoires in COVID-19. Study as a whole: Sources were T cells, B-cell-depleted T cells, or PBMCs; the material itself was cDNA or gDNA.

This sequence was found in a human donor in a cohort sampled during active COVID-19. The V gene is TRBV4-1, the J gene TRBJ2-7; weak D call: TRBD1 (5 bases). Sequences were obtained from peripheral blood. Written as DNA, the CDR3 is TGCGCCAGCAGCCAAGCAGGGTTTGGGTACGAGCAGTACTTC. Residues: CASSQAGFGYEQYF.